Below, one TCR beta chain is given with its context. The antigen is unknown. The data were taken from a study of T cell responses to AZD1222 COVID-19 vaccine. Clones were read by immunoSEQ multiplex PCR, and TCRdb kept only the in-frame ones, dropping some. The sample lists about 120,000 clones; about 90% were seen once. Study results and caveats: Rises in breadth and depth of Spike-specific TCRs came after two AZD1222 doses.

The receptor comes from an adult in good health. The sequenced sample was peripheral blood, obtained on day 0 of AZD1222 vaccination.

The CDR3 here is CASSEPPRVSAGYEQYF. CDR3 in DNA: TGTGCCAGCAGTGAGCCACCTAGGGTCTCCGCCGGTTACGAGCAGTACTTC. The chain couples TRBV6-1 to TRBJ2-7, with no clear D. Trimming left V 3 bases short and J 4 bases short, with 22 bases between. Looked up from germline, CDR1 is MNHNS and CDR2 is SASEGT. The CDR3 extends over 17 amino acids.